Each of the 2 T cell receptor beta chains below was sequenced from the same sample in a study of T cells in localized non-small cell lung cancer. This table comes from immunoSEQ multiplex PCR, and its TCRdb copy is limited to in-frame clones, with some not included. The sample consists of around 24,000 clones, roughly 90% of them appearing once. The sample in question was peripheral blood, obtained before any cancer treatment. Receptor source: a male donor at least 60 years old with stage I squamous cell lung carcinoma.

This clone was observed a handful of times. The genes are TRBV7-9 and TRBJ1-4; D uncertain. V gave up 2 bases and J gave up 9 bases, with 7 bases separating them. This CDR3 region has 12 residues. Germline CDR1 reads SEHNR; CDR2 reads FQNEAQ (reference sequence). The CDR3 loop reads CASSLQNQKLFF. The CDR3 DNA reads TGTGCCAGCAGCTTACAGAATCAAAAACTGTTTTTT.

This chain joins TRBV6-6 and TRBJ1-5, with 8 positions matching TRBD1. The V and J ends lost 8 bases and 2 bases, in that order; junction bases with no gene match: 11. The germline gives CDR1 MNHNY, CDR2 SVGAGI (reference sequence). The CDR3 is made up of 16 amino acids. Written as DNA, the CDR3 is TGTGCCAGCTCCAGGGCAGGGGGCTTTGGCAATCAGCCCCAGCATTTT. Its protein product is CASSRAGGFGNQPQHF.